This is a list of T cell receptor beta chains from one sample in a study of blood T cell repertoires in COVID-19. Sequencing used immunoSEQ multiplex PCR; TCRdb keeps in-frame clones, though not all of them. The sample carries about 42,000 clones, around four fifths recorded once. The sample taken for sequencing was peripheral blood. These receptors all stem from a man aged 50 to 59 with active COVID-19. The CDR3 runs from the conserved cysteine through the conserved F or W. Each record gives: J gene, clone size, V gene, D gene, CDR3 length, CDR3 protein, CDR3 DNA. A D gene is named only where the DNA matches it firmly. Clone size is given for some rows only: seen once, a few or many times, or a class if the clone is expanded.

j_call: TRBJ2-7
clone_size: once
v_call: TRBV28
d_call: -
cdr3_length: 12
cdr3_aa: CASRQGPYEQYF
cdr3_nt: TGTGCCAGCAGACAGGGCCCCTACGAGCAGTACTTC

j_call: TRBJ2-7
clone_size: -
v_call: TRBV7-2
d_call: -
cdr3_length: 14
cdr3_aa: CASSLVPGFGEQYF
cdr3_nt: TGTGCCAGCAGCTTAGTCCCTGGTTTCGGCGAGCAGTACTTC

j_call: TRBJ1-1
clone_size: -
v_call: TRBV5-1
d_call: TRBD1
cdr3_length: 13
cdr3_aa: CASSQGQEFEAFF
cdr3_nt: TGCGCCAGCAGCCAGGGACAGGAGTTCGAAGCTTTCTTT

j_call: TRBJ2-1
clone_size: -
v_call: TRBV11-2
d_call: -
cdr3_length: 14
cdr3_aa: CASSLLGQNNEQFF
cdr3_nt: TGTGCCAGCAGCTTGTTAGGACAGAACAATGAGCAGTTCTTC

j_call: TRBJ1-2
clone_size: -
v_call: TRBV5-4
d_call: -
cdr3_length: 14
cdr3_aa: CASSLGPGSNGYTF
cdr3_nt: TGTGCCAGCAGCTTGGGCCCAGGGTCTAATGGCTACACCTTC

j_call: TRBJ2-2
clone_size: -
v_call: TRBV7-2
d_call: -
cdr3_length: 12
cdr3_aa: CASLSHPGELFF
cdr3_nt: TGTGCCAGCCTATCGCATCCCGGGGAGCTGTTTTTT

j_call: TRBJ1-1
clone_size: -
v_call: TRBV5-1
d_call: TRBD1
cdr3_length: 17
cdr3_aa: CASSSVPGQGASTEAFF
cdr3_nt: TGCGCCAGCAGCTCAGTCCCGGGACAGGGGGCGTCTACTGAAGCTTTCTTT

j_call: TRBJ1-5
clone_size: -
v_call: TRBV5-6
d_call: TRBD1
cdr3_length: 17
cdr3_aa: CASSTRDRGLRDQPQHF
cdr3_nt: TGTGCCAGCAGCACCCGGGACAGGGGACTAAGGGATCAGCCCCAGCATTTT

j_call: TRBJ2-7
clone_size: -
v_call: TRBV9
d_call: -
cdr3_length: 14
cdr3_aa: CASSFGTQDYEQYF
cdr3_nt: TGTGCCAGCAGCTTCGGGACTCAAGACTACGAGCAGTACTTC

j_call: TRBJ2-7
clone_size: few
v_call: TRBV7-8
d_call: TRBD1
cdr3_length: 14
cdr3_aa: CASSATGASYEQYF
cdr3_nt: TGTGCCAGCAGCGCGACAGGGGCTTCCTACGAGCAGTACTTC

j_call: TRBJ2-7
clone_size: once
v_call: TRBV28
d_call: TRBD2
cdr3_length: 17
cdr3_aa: CASSFPTSGSSLGEQYF
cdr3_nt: TGTGCCAGCAGTTTCCCGACTAGCGGGAGTTCACTGGGCGAGCAGTACTTC

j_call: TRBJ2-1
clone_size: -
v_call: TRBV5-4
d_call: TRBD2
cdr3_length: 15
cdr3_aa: CASSLTSGSYDEQFF
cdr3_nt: TGTGCCAGCAGCTTGACTAGCGGGAGTTACGATGAGCAGTTCTTC

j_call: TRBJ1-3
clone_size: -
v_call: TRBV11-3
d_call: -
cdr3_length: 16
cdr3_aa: CASSLDLLISGNTIYF
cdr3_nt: TGTGCCAGCAGCTTGGACTTACTTATCTCTGGAAACACCATATATTTT

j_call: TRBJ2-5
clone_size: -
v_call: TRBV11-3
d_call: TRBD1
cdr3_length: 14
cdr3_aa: CASSPGTGFGTQYF
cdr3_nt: TGTGCCAGCAGCCCAGGGACAGGTTTTGGGACCCAGTACTTC

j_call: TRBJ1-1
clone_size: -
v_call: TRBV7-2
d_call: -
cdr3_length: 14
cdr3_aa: CASSPTLGQAEAFF
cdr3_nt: TGTGCCAGCAGCCCGACCCTGGGGCAGGCTGAAGCTTTCTTT

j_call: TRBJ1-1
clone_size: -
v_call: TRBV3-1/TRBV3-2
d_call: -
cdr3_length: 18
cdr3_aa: CASSQDPAGHTRGTEAFF
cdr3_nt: TGTGCCAGCAGCCAAGATCCAGCGGGGCACACGAGGGGCACTGAAGCTTTCTTT

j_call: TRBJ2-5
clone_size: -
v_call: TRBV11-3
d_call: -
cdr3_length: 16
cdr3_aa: CASSPGRGNLQETQYF
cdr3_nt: TGTGCCAGCAGCCCCGGGCGGGGCAACCTACAAGAGACCCAGTACTTC

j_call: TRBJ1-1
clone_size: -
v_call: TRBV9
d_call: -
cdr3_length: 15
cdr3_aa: CASNPIGPMNTEAFF
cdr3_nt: TGTGCCAGCAACCCGATTGGCCCCATGAACACTGAAGCTTTCTTT

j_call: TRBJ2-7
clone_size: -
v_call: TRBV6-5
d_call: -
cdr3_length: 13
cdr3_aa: CASSFYGGGEQYF
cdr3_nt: TGTGCCAGCAGTTTCTACGGTGGCGGCGAGCAGTACTTC

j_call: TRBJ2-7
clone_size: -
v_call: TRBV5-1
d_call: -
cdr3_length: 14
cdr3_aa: CASSLGHVSYEQYF
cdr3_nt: TGCGCCAGCAGCTTGGGACACGTATCCTACGAGCAGTACTTC

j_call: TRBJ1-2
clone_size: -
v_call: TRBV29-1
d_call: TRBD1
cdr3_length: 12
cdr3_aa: CSVGDRGYGYTF
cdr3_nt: TGCAGCGTTGGGGACAGGGGCTATGGCTACACCTTC

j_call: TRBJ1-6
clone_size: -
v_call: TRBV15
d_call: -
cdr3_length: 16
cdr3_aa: CATSREKLGGNSPLHF
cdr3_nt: TGTGCCACCAGCAGGGAGAAGCTGGGGGGGAATTCACCCCTCCACTTT

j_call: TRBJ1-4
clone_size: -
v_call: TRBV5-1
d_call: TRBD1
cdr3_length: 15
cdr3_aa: CASSLEGQGSEKLFF
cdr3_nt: TGCGCCAGCAGCTTGGAGGGACAGGGGAGTGAAAAACTGTTTTTT

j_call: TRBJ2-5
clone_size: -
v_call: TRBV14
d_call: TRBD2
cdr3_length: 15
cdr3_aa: CASSPRTGGQETQYF
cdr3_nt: TGTGCCAGCAGCCCCAGAACGGGGGGACAAGAGACCCAGTACTTC

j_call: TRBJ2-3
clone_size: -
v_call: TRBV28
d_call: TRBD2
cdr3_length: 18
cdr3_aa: CASSALGTSGRLIDTQYF
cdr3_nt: TGTGCCAGCAGCGCGCTAGGGACTAGCGGGAGGCTTATAGATACGCAGTATTTT

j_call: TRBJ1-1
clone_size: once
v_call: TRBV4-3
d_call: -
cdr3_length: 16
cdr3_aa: CASSQETGYRNTEAFF
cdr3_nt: TGCGCCAGCAGCCAAGAAACAGGGTATAGGAACACTGAAGCTTTCTTT

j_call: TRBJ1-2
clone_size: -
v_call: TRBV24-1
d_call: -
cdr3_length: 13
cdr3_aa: CATSDEGEDGYTF
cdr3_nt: TGTGCCACCAGTGATGAGGGAGAAGATGGCTACACCTTC

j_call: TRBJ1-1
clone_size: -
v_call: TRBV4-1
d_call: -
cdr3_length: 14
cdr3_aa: CASSQPTENTEAFF
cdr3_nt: TGCGCCAGCAGCCAACCGACAGAGAACACTGAAGCTTTCTTT

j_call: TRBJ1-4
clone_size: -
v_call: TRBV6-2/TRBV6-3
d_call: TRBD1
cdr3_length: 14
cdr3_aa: CASSPGQGYEKLFF
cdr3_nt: TGTGCCAGCAGTCCGGGACAGGGGTATGAAAAACTGTTTTTT

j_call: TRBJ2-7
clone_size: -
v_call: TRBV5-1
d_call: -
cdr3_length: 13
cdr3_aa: CASSLGQGTEQYF
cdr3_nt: TGCGCCAGCAGCTTGGGCCAGGGCACCGAGCAGTACTTC

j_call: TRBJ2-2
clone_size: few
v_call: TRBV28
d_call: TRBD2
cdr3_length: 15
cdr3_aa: CASRIPAGDHGELFF
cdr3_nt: TGTGCCAGCAGAATCCCAGCGGGAGACCACGGGGAGCTGTTTTTT

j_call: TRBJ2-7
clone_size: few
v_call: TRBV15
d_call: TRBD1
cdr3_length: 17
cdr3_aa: CATSRGSGTGTQYEQYF
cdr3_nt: TGTGCCACCAGCAGAGGTTCCGGGACAGGGACGCAATACGAGCAGTACTTC

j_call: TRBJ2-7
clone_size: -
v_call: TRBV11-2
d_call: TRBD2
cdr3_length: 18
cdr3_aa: CASSLGGTSGLSSYEQYF
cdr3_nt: TGTGCCAGCAGCTTAGGAGGGACTAGCGGGTTAAGCTCCTACGAGCAGTACTTC

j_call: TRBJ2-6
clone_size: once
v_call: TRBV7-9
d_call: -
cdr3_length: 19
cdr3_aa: CASSSRRGRGESGANVLTF
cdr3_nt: TGTGCCAGCAGCTCTAGAAGAGGCAGGGGGGAATCTGGGGCCAACGTCCTGACTTTC

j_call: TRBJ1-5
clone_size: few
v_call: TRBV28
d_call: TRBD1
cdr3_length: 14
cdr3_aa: CASSLDRTDQPQHF
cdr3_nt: TGTGCCAGCAGTTTGGACAGGACAGATCAGCCCCAGCATTTT

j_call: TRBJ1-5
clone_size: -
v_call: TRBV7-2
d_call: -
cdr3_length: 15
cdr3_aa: CASSLVPGSNQPQHF
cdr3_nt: TGTGCCAGCAGCTTAGTACCAGGGAGCAATCAGCCCCAGCATTTT

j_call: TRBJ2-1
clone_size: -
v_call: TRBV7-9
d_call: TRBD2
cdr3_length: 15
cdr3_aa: CASSYSGGAQNEQFF
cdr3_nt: TGTGCCAGCAGCTATAGCGGGGGGGCTCAGAATGAGCAGTTCTTC

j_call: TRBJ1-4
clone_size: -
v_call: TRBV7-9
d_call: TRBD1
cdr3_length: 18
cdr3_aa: CASSSGQTISSTNEKLFF
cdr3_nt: TGTGCCAGCAGCTCGGGACAGACAATCTCTTCAACTAATGAAAAACTGTTTTTT

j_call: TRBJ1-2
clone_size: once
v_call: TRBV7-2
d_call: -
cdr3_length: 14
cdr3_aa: CASSFVGRGYGYTF
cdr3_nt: TGTGCCAGCAGCTTTGTGGGCAGGGGTTATGGCTACACCTTC

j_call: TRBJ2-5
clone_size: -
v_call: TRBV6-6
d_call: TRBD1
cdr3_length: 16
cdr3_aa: CASSPVGDRAEETQYF
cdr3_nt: TGTGCCAGCAGTCCCGTCGGGGACAGGGCTGAAGAGACCCAGTACTTC

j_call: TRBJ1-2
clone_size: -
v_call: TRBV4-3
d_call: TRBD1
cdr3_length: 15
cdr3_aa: CASSPRQGAVGGYTF
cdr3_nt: TGCGCCAGCAGCCCCCGACAGGGGGCAGTAGGTGGCTACACCTTC

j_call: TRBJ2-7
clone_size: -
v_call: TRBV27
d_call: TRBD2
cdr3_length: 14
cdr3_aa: CASRPHSGSYEQYF
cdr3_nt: TGTGCCAGCAGGCCTCATAGCGGGAGCTACGAGCAGTACTTC

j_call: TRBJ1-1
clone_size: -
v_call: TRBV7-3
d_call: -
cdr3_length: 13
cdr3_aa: CASSERRWAEAFF
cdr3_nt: TGTGCCAGCAGCGAGCGACGCTGGGCTGAAGCTTTCTTT